This T cell receptor beta chain is from a study of PD-1 blockade in classical Hodgkin lymphoma. General observations from the study: TCR diversity rose significantly by C4D1 in CD4+ but not CD8+ cells.

The table came from immunoSEQ multiplex PCR; TCRdb's copy has only in-frame clones and leaves some out. The data hold roughly 15,000 clones, with 82% observed a single time. As to this clone: The target antigen is unknown.

Brentuximab vedotin exposure varied among the patients, all of whom had relapsed after autologous stem cell transplantation. The V gene end was trimmed by 0 bases and the J gene end by 0 bases; junction bases not matched to a gene: 5. The CDR3 loop spans 16 amino acids. This sequence joins TRBV5-3 and TRBJ2-7; 8 nucleotides align to TRBD2. TRBV5-3 counts as an open reading frame of uncertain function. Sequencing was performed on peripheral blood mononuclear cells (PBMCs), taken at baseline. The TCR comes from a human donor with classical Hodgkin lymphoma. This chain's CDR3 is CARSLASLADSYEQYF. The DNA of the CDR3 is TGTGCCAGAAGCTTGGCCTCACTAGCGGACTCCTACGAGCAGTACTTC.